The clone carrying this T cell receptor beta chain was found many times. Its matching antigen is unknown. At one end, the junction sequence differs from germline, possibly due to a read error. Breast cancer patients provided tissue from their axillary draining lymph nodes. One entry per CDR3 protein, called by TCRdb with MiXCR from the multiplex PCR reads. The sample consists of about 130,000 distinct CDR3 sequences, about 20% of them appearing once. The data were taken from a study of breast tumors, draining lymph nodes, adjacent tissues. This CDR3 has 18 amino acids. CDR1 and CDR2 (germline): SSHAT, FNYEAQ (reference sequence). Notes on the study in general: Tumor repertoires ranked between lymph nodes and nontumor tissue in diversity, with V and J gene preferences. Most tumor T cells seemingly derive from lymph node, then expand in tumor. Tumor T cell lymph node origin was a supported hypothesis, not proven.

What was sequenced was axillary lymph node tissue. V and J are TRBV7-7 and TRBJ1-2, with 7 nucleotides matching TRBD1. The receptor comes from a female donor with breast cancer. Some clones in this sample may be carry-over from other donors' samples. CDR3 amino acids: CASTFASTGFKANYGYTF. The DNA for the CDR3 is TGTGCTAGCACCTTCGCCTCGACAGGGTTTAAAGCTAACTATGGCTACACCTTC.